The clone carrying this T cell receptor beta chain was picked up a small number of times. This entry belongs to a study of blood T cell repertoires in COVID-19. Study-wide background: Samples representing acute and convalescent COVID-19 were sourced from the United States, Italy and Spain. T cells, B-cell-depleted T cells, or PBMCs provided the cDNA or gDNA that served as material.

Original analysis: From reference gene primer amplification, estimates of nucleated cell counts were derived. The table came from immunoSEQ multiplex PCR; TCRdb's copy has only in-frame clones and leaves some out. The V and J calls and clone size come from that table; D and trimming were worked out from the DNA. Among about 280,000 clones, less than 90% were seen once, and the ten largest hold 13%. The source of this sequence is a human donor in a cohort sampled during active COVID-19. Sequences were obtained from peripheral blood.

For the CDR3, the DNA is TGTGCCAGTAGACGGGACAGGGCGGGGACCGGGGAGCTGTTTTTT. Protein: CASRRDRAGTGELFF. The chain carries TRBV19 and TRBJ2-2, with TRBD1 matching 9 bases. CDR3 length equals 15 residues. V was pared by 6 bases and J by 5 bases, with 7 bases of the junction left unmatched. Looked up from germline, CDR1 is LNHDA and CDR2 is SQIVND (reference sequence).